Sequencing of this T cell receptor (beta chain) was carried out in a study of cytomegalovirus exposure and HLA in healthy donors. Germline CDR1 SGHAT, CDR2 FQNNGV. Trimming removed 5 bases at V and 8 bases at J, with 24 bases between. CDR3 length: 16 residues. 13 Jbeta primers and 60 Vbeta primers were used for the PCR. In the original workflow: A follow-up analysis tallied 60 million to 85 million unique TCR beta chains, approximately 11 million shared. Clones were read by immunoSEQ multiplex PCR, and TCRdb kept only the in-frame ones, dropping some. The V and J calls and clone size were taken over from that table, and D and trimming were inferred from the DNA. The repertoire holds roughly 120,000 clones, with about 78% as singletons.

The sample was PBMCs. This sequence was found in a woman aged 40 to 50 in good health and CMV-seropositive. The chain combines TRBV11-2 with TRBJ1-1; D might be TRBD1 (5 bases). The CDR3 spells CASSQPPGRGSPEAFF. The CDR3 nucleotides are TGTGCCAGCAGCCAGCCCCCGGGGAGGGGATCTCCAGAAGCTTTCTTT.